This T cell receptor (beta chain) was retrieved from a study of shared clonotypes between healthy human individuals. The CDR3 sequence is 15 residues long. Germline loops: CDR1 MNHNS, CDR2 SASEGT. V gave up 5 bases and J gave up 4 bases; unmatched junction bases: 9. Assay: immunoSEQ multiplex PCR; the TCRdb copy retains only in-frame clones and omits some. This sample has millions of clones; approximately 95% occur once, and the top ten carry 0.39%. The sample consisted of naive CD4+ T cells from PBMCs. Subset described: CD45RA+ positively selected. This chain links TRBV6-1 with TRBJ2-7; 9 nucleotides match TRBD1. The source is a man between 18 and 29 years old in good health. Some clones in this sample may be carry-over from other donors' samples. The CDR3 nucleotides read TGTGCCAGCAGTTTAACCGGGACAGGGCCATACGAGCAGTACTTC. This encodes CASSLTGTGPYEQYF.